This TCR beta chain was sequenced during a study of response to subunit inactivated influenza vaccine. Notes on the study in general: Authors suggested each seasonal flu vaccination may recruit only limited numbers of new T cells.

Remarks on this clonotype: The antigen remains undetermined.

TCRdb processed the RT-PCR reads anew with MiXCR; each CDR3 protein has one entry. The table lists about 310,000 distinct CDR3 sequences, about 20% of them singletons. CDR1 and CDR2 (germline): MNHNS, SASEGT. V was clipped by 6 bases and J by 5 bases; unmatched bases: 8. The CDR3 extends over 14 amino acids. The sequencing here drew on PBMCs from blood, taken about 20 months after vaccination. This chain connects TRBV6-1 to TRBJ2-3; 7 nucleotides align to TRBD2. This sequence was found in a man aged 45 to 75 who received an inactivated influenza vaccine. CDR3 loop: CASSRGSSLDTQYF. The CDR3 DNA is TGTGCCAGCAGCCGCGGGAGCTCACTAGATACGCAGTATTTT.